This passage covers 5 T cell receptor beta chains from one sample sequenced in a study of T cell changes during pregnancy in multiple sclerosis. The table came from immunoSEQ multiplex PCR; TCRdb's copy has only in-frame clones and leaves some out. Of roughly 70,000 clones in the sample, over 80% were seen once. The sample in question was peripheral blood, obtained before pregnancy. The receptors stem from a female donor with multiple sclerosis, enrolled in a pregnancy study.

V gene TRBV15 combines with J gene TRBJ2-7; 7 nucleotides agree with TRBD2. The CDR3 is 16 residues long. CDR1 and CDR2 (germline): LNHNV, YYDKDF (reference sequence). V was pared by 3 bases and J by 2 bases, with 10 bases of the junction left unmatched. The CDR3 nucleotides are TGTGCCACCAGCAGTAAAGGTAGCGGGCCCCCCTACGAGCAGTACTTC. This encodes CATSSKGSGPPYEQYF.

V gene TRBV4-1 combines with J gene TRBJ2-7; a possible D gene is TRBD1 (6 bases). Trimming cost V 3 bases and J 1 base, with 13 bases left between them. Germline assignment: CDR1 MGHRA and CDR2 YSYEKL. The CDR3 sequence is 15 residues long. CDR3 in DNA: TGCGCCAGCAGCCATCTGACAGGATTGTCCTACGAGCAGTACTTC. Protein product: CASSHLTGLSYEQYF.

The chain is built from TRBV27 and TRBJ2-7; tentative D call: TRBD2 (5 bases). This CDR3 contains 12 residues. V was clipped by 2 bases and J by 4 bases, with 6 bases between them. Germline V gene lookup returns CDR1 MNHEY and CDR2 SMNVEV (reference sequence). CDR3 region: CASSLTGYEQYF. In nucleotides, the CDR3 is TGTGCCAGCAGTTTAACGGGGTACGAGCAGTACTTC.

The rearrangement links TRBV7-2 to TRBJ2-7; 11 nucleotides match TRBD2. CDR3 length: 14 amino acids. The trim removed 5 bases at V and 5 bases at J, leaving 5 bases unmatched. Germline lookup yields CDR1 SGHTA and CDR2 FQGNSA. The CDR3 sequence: CASSPGSGRDEQYF. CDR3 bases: TGTGCCAGCAGCCCTGGTAGCGGGAGGGACGAGCAGTACTTC.

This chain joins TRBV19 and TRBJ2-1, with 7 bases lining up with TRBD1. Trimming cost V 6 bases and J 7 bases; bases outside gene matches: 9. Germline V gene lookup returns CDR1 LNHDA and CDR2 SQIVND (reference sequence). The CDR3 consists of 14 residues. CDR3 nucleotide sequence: TGTGCCAGTAGCACAGGGGAGTGGGGGAATGAGCAGTTCTTC. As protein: CASSTGEWGNEQFF.